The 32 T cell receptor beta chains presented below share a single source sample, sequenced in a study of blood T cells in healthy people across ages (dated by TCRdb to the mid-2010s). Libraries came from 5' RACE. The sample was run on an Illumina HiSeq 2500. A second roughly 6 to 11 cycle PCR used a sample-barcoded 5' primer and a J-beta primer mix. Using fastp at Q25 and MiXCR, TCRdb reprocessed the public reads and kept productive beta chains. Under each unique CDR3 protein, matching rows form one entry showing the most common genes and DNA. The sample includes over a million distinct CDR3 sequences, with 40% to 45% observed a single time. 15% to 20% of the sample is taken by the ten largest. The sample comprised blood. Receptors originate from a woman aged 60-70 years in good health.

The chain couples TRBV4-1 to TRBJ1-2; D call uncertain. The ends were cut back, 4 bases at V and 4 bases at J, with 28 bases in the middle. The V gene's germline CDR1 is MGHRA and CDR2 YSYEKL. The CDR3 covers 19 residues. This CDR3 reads CASSLIPPSTTRGFYGYTF. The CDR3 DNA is TGCGCCAGCAGCCTCATCCCCCCTTCGACGACGCGGGGATTCTATGGCTACACCTTC.

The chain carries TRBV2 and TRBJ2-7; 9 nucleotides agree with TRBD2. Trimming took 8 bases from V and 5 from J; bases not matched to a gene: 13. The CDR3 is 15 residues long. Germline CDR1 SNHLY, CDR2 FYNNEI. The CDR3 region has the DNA TGTGCCAGCGCGACTAGCGGAAGGCTCCTAGACGAGCAGTACTTC. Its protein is CASATSGRLLDEQYF.

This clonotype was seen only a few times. CDR3 nucleotides: TGTGCCAGCAGTCCGGGACAGGGGCCGTGGTATGGCTACACCTTC. Encoded protein: CASSPGQGPWYGYTF. The J gene is TRBJ1-2, the V gene TRBV12-3 or TRBV12-4; 10 bases fit TRBD1. V lost 5 bases and J lost 5; bases outside the gene matches: 8. CDR3 size: 15 residues.

The CDR3 loop is CATSEAGTGWTDTQYF. The CDR3 DNA follows: TGTGCCACCAGTGAGGCCGGGACAGGGTGGACAGATACGCAGTATTTT. V and J are TRBV24-1 and TRBJ2-3; 9 bases agree with TRBD1. The CDR3 runs to 16 residues. V lost 4 bases and J lost 3; bases outside the gene matches: 7. Germline CDR1 is KGHDR and CDR2 is SFDVKD.

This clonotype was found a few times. In DNA, the CDR3 is TGTGCCAGCAGCCGTCTCATCGGACTAGCGGACAATGAGCAGTTCTTC. This gives the protein CASSRLIGLADNEQFF. The chain has TRBV7-2 and TRBJ2-1; 10 bases are shared with TRBD2. The length of the CDR3 is 16 residues. From germline, CDR1 is SGHTA and CDR2 FQGNSA. The V and J ends lost 5 bases and 5 bases, in that order; junction bases with no gene match: 9.

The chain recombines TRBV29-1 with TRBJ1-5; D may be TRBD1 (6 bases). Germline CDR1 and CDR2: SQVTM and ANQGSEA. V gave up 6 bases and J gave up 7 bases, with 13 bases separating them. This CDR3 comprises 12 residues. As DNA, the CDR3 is TGCAGCGTACAGGGTTCCGGGCAGCCCCAGCATTTT. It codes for CSVQGSGQPQHF.

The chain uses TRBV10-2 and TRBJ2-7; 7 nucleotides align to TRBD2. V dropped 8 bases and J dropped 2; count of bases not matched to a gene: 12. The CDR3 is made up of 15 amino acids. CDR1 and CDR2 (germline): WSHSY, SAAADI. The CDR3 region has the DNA TGCGCCAGCCAGCGTGGAGGGGAGGGCCCCTACGAGCAGTACTTC. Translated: CASQRGGEGPYEQYF.

Here the CDR3 reads CATSRDTGEGLAEQFF. CDR3 nucleotides: TGTGCCACCAGCAGAGATACGGGGGAGGGCCTAGCTGAGCAGTTCTTC. This chain connects TRBV15 to TRBJ2-1, with 7 bases that match TRBD2. V gave up 0 bases and J gave up 9 bases; unmatched junction bases: 11. Germline V gives CDR1 LNHNV, CDR2 YYDKDF (reference sequence). The CDR3 has 16 amino acids.

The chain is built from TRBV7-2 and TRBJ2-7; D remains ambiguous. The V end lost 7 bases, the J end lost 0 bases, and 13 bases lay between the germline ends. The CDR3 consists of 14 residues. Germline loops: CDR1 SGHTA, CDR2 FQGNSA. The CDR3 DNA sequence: TGTGCCAGCAACATCGGCAGGAGCTCCTACGAGCAGTACTTC. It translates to CASNIGRSSYEQYF.

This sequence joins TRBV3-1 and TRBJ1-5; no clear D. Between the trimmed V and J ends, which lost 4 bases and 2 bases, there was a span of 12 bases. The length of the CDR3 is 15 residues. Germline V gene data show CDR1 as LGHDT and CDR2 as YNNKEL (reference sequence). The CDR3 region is CASSPGIRGNQPQHF. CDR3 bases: TGTGCCAGCAGCCCCGGGATTCGTGGCAATCAGCCCCAGCATTTT.

The CDR3 DNA reads TGCGCCAGCAGCGTTAGACAGGAAAGCACAGATACGCAGTATTTT. Its protein product is CASSVRQESTDTQYF. The gene calls are TRBV5-1 and TRBJ2-3; weak D call: TRBD1 (6 bases). The germline V gene encodes CDR1 SGHRS and CDR2 YFSETQ. V lost 4 bases and J 0 bases, leaving 12 bases between the germline ends. This CDR3 region has 15 residues.

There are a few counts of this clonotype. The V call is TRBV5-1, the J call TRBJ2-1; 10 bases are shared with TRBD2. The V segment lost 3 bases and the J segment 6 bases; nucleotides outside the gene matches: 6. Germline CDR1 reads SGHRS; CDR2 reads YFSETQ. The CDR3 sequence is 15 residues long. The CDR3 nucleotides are TGCGCCAGCAGCTCCCGGACTAGCGGACTCAATGAGCAGTTCTTC. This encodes CASSSRTSGLNEQFF.

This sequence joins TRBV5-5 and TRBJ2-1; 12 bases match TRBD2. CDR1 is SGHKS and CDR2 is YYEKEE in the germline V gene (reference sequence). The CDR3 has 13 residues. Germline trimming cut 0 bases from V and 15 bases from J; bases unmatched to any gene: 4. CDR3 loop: CASSLGLAGVPFF. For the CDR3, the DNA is TGTGCCAGCAGCTTGGGACTAGCGGGAGTCCCGTTCTTC.

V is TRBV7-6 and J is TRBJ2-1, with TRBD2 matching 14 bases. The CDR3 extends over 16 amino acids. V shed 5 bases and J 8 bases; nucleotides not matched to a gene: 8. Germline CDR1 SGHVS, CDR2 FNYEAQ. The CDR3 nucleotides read TGTGCCAGCAGCCCCCCGGGACTAGCGGGAGTGGATGAGCAGTTCTTC. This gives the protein CASSPPGLAGVDEQFF.

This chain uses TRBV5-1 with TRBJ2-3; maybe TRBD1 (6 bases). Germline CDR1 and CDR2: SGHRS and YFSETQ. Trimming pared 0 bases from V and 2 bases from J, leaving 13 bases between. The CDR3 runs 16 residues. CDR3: CASSLGRDTSTDTQYF. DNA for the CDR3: TGCGCCAGCAGCTTGGGCCGGGACACCTCCACAGATACGCAGTATTTT.

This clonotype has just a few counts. The CDR3 loop reads CASSPPSVPYEQYF. CDR3 nucleotides: TGTGCCAGCAGCCCCCCTAGCGTACCCTACGAGCAGTACTTC. The rearrangement links TRBV9 to TRBJ2-7, with a tentative D call TRBD2 (6 bases). The ends were cut back, 4 bases at V and 2 bases at J, with 13 bases in the middle. The CDR3 is 14 residues long. CDR1 SGDLS and CDR2 YYNGEE come from the germline V gene.

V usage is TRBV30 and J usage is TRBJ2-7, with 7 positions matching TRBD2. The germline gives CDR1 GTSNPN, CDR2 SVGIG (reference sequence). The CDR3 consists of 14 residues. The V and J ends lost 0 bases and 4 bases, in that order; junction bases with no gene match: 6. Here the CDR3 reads CAWSVGRERYEQYF. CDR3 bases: TGTGCCTGGAGTGTCGGGCGGGAGAGGTACGAGCAGTACTTC.

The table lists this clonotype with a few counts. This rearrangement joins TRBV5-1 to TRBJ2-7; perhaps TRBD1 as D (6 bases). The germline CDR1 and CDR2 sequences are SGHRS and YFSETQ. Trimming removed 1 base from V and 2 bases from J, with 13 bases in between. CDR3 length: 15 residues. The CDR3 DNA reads TGCGCCAGCAGCTTGATCCCCGACAGGACCTACGAGCAGTACTTC. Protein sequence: CASSLIPDRTYEQYF.

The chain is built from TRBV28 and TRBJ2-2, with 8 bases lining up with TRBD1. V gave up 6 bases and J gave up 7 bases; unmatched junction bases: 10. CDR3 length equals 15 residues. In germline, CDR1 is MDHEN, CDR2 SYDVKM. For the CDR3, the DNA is TGTGCCAGCAGAAGAGTGACAGGGGCAGGCGGGGAGCTGTTTTTT. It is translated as CASRRVTGAGGELFF.

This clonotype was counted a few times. The CDR3 loop is CARRSGTYEQYF. The CDR3 DNA reads as TGTGCCAGAAGAAGCGGAACTTACGAGCAGTACTTC. This rearrangement joins TRBV11-2 to TRBJ2-7; D is possibly TRBD2 (5 bases). The CDR3 contains 12 residues. V was shortened by 9 bases and J by 4 bases, with 13 bases between the two germline ends. Germline loops: CDR1 SGHAT, CDR2 FQNNGV.

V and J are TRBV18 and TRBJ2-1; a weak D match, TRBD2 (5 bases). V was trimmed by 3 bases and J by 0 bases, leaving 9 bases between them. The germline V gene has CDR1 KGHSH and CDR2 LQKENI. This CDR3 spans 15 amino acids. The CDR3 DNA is TGTGCCAGCTCACCCAGAGCGGACTCCTACAATGAGCAGTTCTTC. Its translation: CASSPRADSYNEQFF.

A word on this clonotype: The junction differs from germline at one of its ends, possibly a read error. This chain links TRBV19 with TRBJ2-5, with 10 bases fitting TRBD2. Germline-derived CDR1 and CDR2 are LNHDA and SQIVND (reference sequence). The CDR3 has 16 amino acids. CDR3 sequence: CASSIGSASGRETQYF. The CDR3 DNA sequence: TGTGCCAGCAGTATAGGATCAGCTAGCGGGAGAGAGACCCAGTACTTC.

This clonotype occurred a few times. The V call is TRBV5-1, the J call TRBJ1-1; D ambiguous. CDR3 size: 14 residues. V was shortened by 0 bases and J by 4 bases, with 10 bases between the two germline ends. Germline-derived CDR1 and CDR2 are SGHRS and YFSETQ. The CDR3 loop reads CASSLVMGGTEAFF. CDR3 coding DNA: TGCGCCAGCAGCTTGGTTATGGGAGGCACTGAAGCTTTCTTT.

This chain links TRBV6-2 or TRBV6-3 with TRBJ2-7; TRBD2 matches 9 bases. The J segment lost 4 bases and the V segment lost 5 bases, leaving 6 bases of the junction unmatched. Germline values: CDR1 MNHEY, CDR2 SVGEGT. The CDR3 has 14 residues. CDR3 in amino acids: CASSDQLAGYEQYF. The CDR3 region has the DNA TGTGCCAGCAGTGATCAACTAGCGGGTTACGAGCAGTACTTC.

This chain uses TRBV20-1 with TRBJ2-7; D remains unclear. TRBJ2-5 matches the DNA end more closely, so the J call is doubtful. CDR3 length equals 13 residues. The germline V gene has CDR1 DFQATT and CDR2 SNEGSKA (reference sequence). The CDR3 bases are TGCAGTGCTAGAATGGCTAGATTGGCGACCCAGTACTTC. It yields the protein CSARMARLATQYF.

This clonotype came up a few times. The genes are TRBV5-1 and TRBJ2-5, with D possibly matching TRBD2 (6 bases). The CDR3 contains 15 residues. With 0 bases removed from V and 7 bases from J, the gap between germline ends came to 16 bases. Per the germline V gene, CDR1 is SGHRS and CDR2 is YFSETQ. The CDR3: CASSLAGGQEGTQYF. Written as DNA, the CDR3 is TGCGCCAGCAGCTTGGCCGGAGGCCAGGAGGGGACCCAGTACTTC.

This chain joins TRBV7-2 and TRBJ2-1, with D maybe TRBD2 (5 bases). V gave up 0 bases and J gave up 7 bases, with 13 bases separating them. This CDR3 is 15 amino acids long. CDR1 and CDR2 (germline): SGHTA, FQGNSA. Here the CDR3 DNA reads TGTGCCAGCAGCTTAGCCCTCCTACTAGTGAATGAGCAGTTCTTC. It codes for CASSLALLLVNEQFF.

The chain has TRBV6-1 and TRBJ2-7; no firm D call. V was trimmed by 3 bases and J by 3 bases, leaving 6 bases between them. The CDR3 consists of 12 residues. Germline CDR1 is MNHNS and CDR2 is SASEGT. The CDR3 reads CASSDGNYEQYF. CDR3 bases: TGTGCCAGCAGTGACGGAAACTACGAGCAGTACTTC.

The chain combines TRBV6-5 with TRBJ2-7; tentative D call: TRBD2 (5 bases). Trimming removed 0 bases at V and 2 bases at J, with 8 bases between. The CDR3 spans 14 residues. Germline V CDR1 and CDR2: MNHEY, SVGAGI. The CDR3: CASSYSASTYEQYF. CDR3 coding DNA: TGTGCCAGCAGTTACTCGGCTAGCACCTACGAGCAGTACTTC.

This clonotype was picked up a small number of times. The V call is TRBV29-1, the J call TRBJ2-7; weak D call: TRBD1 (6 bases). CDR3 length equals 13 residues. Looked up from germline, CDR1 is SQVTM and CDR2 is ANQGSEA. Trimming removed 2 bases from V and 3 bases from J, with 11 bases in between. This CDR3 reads CSVESRGNYEQYF. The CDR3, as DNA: TGCAGCGTTGAATCCAGGGGCAACTACGAGCAGTACTTC.

The CDR3 loop reads CASSYRRGSYNSPLHF. The CDR3, as DNA: TGTGCCAGCAGTTACCGGCGGGGCTCCTATAATTCACCCCTCCACTTT. The rearrangement links TRBV6-2 or TRBV6-3 to TRBJ1-6; D uncertain. The V end was cut by 2 bases, the J end by 0 bases, with 8 bases between. The CDR3 is 16 residues long. Germline CDR1 and CDR2: MNHEY and SVGEGT.

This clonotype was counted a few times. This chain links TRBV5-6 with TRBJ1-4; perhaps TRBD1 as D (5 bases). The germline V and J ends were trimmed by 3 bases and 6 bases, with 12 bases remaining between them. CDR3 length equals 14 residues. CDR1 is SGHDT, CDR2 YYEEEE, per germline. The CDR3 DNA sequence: TGTGCCAGCAGCTCCAGACAGACAGATGAAAAACTGTTTTTT. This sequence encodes CASSSRQTDEKLFF.